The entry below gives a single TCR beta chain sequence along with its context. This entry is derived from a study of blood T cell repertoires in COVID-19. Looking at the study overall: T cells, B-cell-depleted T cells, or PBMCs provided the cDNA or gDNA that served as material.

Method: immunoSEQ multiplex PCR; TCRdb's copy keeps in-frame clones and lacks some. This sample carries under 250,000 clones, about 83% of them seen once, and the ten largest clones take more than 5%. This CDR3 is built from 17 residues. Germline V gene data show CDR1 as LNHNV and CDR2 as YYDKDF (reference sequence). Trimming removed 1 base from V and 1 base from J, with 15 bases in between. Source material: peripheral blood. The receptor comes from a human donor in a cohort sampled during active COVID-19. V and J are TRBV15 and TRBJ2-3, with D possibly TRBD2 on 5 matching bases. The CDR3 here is CATSRVGIWNGTDTQYF. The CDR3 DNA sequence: TGTGCCACCAGCAGAGTCGGGATCTGGAATGGCACAGATACGCAGTATTTT.